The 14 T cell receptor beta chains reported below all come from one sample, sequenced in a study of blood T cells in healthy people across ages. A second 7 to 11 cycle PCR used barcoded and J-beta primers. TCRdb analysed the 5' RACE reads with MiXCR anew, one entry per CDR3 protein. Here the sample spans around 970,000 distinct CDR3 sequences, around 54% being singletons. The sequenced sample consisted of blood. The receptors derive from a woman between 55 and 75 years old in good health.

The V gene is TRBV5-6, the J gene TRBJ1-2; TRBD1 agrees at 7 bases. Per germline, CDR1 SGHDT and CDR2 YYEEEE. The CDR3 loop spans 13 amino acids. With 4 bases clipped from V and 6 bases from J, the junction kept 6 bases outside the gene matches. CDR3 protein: CASSPTGLDGYTF. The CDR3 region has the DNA TGTGCCAGCAGCCCGACAGGGCTGGATGGCTACACCTTC.

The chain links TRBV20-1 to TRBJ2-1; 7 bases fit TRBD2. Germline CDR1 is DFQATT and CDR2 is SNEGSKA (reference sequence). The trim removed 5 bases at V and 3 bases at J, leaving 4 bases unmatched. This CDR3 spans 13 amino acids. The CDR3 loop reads CSALAGVYNEQFF. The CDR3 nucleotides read TGCAGTGCTCTGGCGGGAGTCTACAATGAGCAGTTCTTC.

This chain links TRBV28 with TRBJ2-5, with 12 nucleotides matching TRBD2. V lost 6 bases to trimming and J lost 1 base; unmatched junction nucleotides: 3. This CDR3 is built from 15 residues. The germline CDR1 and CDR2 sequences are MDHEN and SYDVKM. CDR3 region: CASRLAGGPQETQYF. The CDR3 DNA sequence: TGTGCCAGCAGGCTAGCGGGAGGGCCCCAAGAGACCCAGTACTTC.

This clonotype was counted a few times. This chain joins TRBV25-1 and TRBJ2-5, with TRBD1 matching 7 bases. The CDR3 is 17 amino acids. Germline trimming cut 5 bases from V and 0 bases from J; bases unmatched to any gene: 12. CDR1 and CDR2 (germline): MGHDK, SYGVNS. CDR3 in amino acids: CASSPPRQGYYQETQYF. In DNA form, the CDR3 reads TGTGCCAGCAGTCCCCCCAGACAGGGCTATTACCAAGAGACCCAGTACTTC.

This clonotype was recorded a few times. Here the CDR3 DNA reads TGCAGCGTGTCCAGGACTAGCGGGAATTTAAGAGGCTACAATGAGCAGTTCTTC. Protein product: CSVSRTSGNLRGYNEQFF. This chain joins TRBV29-1 and TRBJ2-1, with 12 positions matching TRBD2. CDR1 is SQVTM, CDR2 ANQGSEA, per germline. CDR3 length: 18 residues. V shed 6 bases and J 3 bases; nucleotides not matched to a gene: 15.

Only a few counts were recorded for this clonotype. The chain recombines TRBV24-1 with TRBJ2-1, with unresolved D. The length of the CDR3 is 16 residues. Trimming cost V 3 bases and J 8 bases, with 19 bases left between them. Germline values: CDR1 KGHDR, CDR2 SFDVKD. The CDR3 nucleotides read TGTGCCACCAGTGATCGGACCAGCCGGATTTTGGATGAGCAGTTCTTC. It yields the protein CATSDRTSRILDEQFF.

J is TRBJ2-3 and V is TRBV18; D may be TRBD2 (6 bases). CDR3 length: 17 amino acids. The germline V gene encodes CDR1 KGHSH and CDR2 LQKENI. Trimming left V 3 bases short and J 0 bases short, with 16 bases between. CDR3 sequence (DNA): TGTGCCAGCTCACCCGGGGACTCAATCTTCAGCACAGATACGCAGTATTTT. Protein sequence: CASSPGDSIFSTDTQYF.

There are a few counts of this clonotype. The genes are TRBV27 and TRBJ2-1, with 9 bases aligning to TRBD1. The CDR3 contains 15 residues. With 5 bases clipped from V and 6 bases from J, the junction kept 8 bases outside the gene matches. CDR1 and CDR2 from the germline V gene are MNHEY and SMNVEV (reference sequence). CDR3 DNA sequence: TGTGCCAGCAGTCCCCGACAGGGGGGCCCCAATGAGCAGTTCTTC. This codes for CASSPRQGGPNEQFF.

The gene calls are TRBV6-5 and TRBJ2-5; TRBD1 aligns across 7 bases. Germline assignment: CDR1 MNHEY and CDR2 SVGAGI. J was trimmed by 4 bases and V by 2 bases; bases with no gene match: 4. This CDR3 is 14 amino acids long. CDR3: CASSYRQGRETQYF. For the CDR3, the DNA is TGTGCCAGCAGTTACCGACAGGGCAGAGAGACCCAGTACTTC.

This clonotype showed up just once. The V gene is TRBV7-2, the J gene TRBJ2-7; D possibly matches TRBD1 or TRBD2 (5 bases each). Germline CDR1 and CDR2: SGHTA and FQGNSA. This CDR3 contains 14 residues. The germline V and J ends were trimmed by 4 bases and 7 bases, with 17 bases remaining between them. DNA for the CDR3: TGTGCCAGCAGCTCAGCCGGGGCCAACTGGGAGCAGTACTTC. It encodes CASSSAGANWEQYF.

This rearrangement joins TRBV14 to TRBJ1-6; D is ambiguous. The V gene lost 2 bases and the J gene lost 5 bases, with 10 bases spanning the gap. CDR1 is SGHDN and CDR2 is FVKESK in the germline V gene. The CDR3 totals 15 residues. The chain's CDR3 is CASSQSGRNNSPLHF. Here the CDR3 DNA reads TGTGCCAGCAGCCAATCTGGACGGAATAATTCACCCCTCCACTTT.

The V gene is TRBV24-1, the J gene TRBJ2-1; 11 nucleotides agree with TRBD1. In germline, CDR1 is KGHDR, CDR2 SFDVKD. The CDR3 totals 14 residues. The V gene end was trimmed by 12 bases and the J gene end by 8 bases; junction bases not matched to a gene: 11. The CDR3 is CAAARTGGRDEQFF. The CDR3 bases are TGTGCCGCTGCCCGGACAGGGGGCAGGGATGAGCAGTTCTTC.

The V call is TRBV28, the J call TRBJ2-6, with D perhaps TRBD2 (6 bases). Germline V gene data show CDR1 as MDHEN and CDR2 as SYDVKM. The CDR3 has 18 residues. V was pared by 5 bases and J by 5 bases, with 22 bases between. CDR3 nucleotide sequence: TGTGCCAGCAGTCTATACGGGGGACGGACCCAAAGGGCCAACGTCCTGACTTTC. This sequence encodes CASSLYGGRTQRANVLTF. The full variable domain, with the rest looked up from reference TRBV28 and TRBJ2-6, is DVKVTQSSRYLVKRTGEKVFLECVQDMDHENMFWYRQDPGLGLRLIYFSYDVKMKEKGDIPEGYSVSREKKERFSLILESASTNQTSMYLCASSLYGGRTQRANVLTFGAGSRLTVL.

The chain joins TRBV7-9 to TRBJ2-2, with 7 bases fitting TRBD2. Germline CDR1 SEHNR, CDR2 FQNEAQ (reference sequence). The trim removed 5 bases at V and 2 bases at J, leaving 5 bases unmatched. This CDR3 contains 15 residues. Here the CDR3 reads CASSKTSVNTGELFF. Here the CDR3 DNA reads TGTGCCAGCAGCAAAACTAGCGTTAACACCGGGGAGCTGTTTTTT.